This TCR beta chain was obtained from a study of beta chain features in type 1 diabetes (dated by TCRdb to the late 2010s). About the study as a whole: Mean age, gender distribution, total cell number and subset yield were not different between patients and healthy donors. A total of over 95,000,000 sorted cells were examined across all samples, and RNA yield correlated strongly with the number of cells per subset. In the study, TCRB repertoires of sorted circulating CD4+ T cell subsets from recently diagnosed type 1 diabetes patients were compared with those of matched healthy donors. Regulatory and stem cell-like memory subsets were obtained from only 8 patients and about eight healthy donors, while naive and central memory subsets were obtained from all 30 or so donors. Results and caveats for the whole study, not just this receptor: At VDJ recombination sites, type 1 diabetes patients had fewer insertions and more deleted nucleotides, which implies abnormalities in thymic rearrangement. A moderate but significant shortening of TCRB CDR3 length was observed in type 1 diabetes patients in all four CD4+ subsets. PCR may preferentially amplify shorter templates, but because patient and control samples were amplified and corrected together, any resulting skew would affect both groups equally. HLA sub-analyses involved small numbers of individuals, so any influence of HLA type on TCRB rearrangement remained unresolved. Naive, central memory and regulatory TCRB repertoires appeared to be more alike among patients than among healthy donors. Because cDNA was sequenced instead of genomic DNA, highly expressing activated cells could be over-represented, though the groups showed no difference in activation or CD3 levels.

Trimming accounts for 5 bases at V and 7 bases at J, while the number of junction bases matched to no gene is 9. Its CDR3 holds 14 amino acids, cysteine through phenylalanine. Just the 42-base CDR3 DNA is kept, in frame starting at base 1. The germline V gene encodes CDR1 SGHTA and CDR2 FQGTGA. All of the isolated RNA was reverse transcribed with the High Capacity cDNA Reverse Transcription Kit, so expressed TCRB transcripts were sequenced. Naive, central memory and regulatory T cell samples underwent deep immunoSEQ sequencing, averaging around 4 million total reads per sample. Sorted cells were lysed in RLT buffer and RNA was extracted with DNase-treated RNeasy Micro or Mini kits, depending on cell number. To prevent cross-contamination, each cell subset was processed individually, whereas patient and healthy donor samples were processed jointly. The immunoSEQ multiplex PCR was used to amplify TCRB sequences from cDNA, generating 87-bp fragments that spanned the CDR3 region. Sequencing of the amplicons was done on the Illumina HiSeq platform. The study's processing was this. PCR bias was computationally corrected using synthetic template baselines, reads within Hamming distance 2 were collapsed, and singletons that could not be merged were discarded. Reads were aligned against IMGT so that V, D and J genes, CDR3 length and insertions or deletions at six rearrangement sites could be assigned. Within each subset, clonotype counts were normalized to the number of sorted cells before true diversity and Gini coefficients were calculated with the tcR R package. The overlap coefficient, calculated on TCRB nucleotide sequences, was used to quantify repertoire sharing. As a proxy for the pre-selection repertoire, out-of-frame TCRB sequences from naive cells were analyzed. What TCRdb holds here is the immuneACCESS table cut down to in-frame rearrangements. Part of the clones is not present; checked against another copy, under half of the missing clones reflect an unresolved V gene, and the others are unexplained. The DNA gave D and trimming, while V, J and clone size come from that table. Here the sample has under 550,000 clones; about 10% occur a single time. Clones ranked in the top ten supply 0.04% to 0.05% of the sample.

On this clone: Its antigen has not been determined. It has no much larger one-base neighbor in the sample; base qualities were not kept.

Each donor gave one peripheral blood draw, averaging roughly 100 mL, which was collected into heparinised tubes. Using a panel that included CD45RO, CCR7, CD25, CD127, CD95 and CD27, naive, central memory, regulatory and stem cell-like memory CD4+ T cells were sorted on a BD FACSAria II. All sorted populations exceeded 95% purity. PBMCs were isolated immediately by Lymphoprep density gradient centrifugation and stained directly without culture. Samples were stained and sorted in pairs, with one healthy donor and one patient per experiment, so that batch effects were minimized. Sequences were obtained from naive CD4+ T cells from blood. The cell subset or site label, read with the paper, signifies: true naive CD4+ T cells. This clonotype was sampled from a young woman in good health. The V and J genes are TRBV7-3 and TRBJ2-3; TRBD1 lines up with 7 middle nucleotides. The bases read TGTGCCAGCAGCGAAAACAGGGGTGGGCATACGCAGTATTTT. Its coded protein is CASSENRGGHTQYF.